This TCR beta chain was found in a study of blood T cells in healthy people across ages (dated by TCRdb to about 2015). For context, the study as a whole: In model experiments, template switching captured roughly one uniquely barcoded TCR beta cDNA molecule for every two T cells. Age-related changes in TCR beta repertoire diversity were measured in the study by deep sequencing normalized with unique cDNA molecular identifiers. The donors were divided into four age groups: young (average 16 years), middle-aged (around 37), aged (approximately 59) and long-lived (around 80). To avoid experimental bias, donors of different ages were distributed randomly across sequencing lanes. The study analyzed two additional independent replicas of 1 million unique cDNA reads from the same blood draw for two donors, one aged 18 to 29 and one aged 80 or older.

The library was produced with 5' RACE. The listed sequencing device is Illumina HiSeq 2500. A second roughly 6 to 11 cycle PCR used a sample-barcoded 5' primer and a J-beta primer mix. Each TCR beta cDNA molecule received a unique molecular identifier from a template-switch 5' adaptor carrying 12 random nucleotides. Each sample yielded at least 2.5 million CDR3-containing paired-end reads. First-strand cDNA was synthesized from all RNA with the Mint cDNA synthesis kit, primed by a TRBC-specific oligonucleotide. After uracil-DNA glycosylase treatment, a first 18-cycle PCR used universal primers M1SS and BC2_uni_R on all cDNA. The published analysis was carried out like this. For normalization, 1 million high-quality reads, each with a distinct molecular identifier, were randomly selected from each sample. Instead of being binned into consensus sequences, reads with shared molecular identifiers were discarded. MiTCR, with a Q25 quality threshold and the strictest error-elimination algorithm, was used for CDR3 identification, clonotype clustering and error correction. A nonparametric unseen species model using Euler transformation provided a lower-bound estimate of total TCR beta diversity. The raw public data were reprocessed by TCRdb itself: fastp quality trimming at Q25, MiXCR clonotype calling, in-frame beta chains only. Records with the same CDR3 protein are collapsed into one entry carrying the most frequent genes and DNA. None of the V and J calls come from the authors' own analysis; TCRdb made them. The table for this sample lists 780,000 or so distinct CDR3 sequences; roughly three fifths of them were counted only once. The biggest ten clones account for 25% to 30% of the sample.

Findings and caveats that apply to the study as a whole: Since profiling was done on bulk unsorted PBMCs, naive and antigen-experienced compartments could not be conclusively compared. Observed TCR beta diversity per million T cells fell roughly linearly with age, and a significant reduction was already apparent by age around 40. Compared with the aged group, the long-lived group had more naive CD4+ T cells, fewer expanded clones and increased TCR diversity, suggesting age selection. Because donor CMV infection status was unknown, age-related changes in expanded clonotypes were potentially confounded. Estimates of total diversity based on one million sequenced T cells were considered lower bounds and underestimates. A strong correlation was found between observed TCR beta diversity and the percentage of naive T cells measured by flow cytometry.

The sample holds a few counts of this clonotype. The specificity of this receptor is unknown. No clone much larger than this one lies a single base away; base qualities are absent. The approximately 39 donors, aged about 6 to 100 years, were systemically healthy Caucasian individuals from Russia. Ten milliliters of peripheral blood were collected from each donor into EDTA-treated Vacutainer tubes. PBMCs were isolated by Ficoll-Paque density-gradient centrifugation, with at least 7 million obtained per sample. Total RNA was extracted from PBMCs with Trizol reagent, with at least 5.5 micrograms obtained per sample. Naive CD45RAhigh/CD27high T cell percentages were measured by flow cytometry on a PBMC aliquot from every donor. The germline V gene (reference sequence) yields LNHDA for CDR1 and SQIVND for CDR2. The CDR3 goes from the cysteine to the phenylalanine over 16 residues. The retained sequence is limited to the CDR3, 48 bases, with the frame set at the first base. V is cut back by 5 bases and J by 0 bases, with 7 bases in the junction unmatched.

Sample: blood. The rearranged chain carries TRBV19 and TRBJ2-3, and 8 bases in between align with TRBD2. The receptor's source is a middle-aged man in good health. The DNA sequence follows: TGTGCCAGTAGTGTCCCACTAGCGGAGAGCACAGATACGCAGTATTTT. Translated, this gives CASSVPLAESTDTQYF.